This TCR beta chain was captured in a study of CD8 T cells in ankylosing spondylitis. Trimming pared 3 bases from V and 3 bases from J, leaving 15 bases between. The CDR3 is 15 amino acids. In the case of this clonotype: The antigen is unknown.

Whole-study results and caveats: Peripheral blood samples showed relatively rare disease-linked clones, and these clones were CD8+. Reportedly, matched ankylosing spondylitis synovial fluid was significantly enriched for disease-linked clones. Fewer than 10 highly homologous variants made up a TCR beta motif that seemed to typify ankylosing spondylitis blood. Earlier studies detected some motif variants in reactive arthritis synovial fluid and blood.

It was by quantitative 5'-RACE with molecular barcodes that TCR beta libraries were made. TCRdb ran MiXCR on the 5' RACE reads and lists one entry per CDR3 protein. The sample yields a few hundred thousand distinct CDR3 sequences, around 24% seen once. The chain couples TRBV12-3 or TRBV12-4 to TRBJ2-7; D may be TRBD1 (5 bases). The source of this sequence is a male donor with ankylosing spondylitis. The sequenced material came from blood, either unsorted or a sorted T cell fraction (not recorded which). CDR3 sequence: CASSFSGLKVYEQYF. CDR3 DNA: TGTGCCAGCAGTTTCTCAGGGTTAAAAGTCTACGAGCAGTACTTC.